This T cell receptor (beta chain) is from a study of cytomegalovirus exposure and HLA in healthy donors. To note about this clone: Its antigen remains unknown.

Study results and limitations: Reports described diagnosis of cytomegalovirus status by the classifier as highly specific and sensitive. When a later analysis was performed, an Asian-associated ancestry cluster reportedly had fewer N-insertions than the approximately 690-donor mean.

Trimming at V came to 6 bases and at J to 3 bases, leaving 7 bases not matched to a gene. CDR1 is SQVTM, CDR2 ANQGSEA, per germline. The CDR3 contains 14 residues. In the PCR, 60 Vbeta and 13 Jbeta primers were used. Method: immunoSEQ multiplex PCR; TCRdb's copy keeps in-frame clones and lacks some. The sample includes 30,000 to 40,000 clones, 60% to 70% of them seen just once. This TCR was sampled from a man in his forties in good health and CMV-seronegative. This sequence joins TRBV29-1 and TRBJ2-7; TRBD1 agrees at 11 bases. The sequencing sample was made of PBMCs. CDR3 loop: CSVSRGTGGYEQYF. CDR3 sequence (DNA): TGCAGCGTATCCCGGGGGACAGGGGGCTACGAGCAGTACTTC.